The 22 T cell receptor beta chains presented below share a single source sample, sequenced in a study of cytomegalovirus exposure and HLA in healthy donors (dated by TCRdb to about 2017). The library was produced with the immunoSEQ multiplex PCR assay. TCRdb limited this immuneACCESS table to in-frame rearrangements with V and J called. A share of clones is missing; checked studies link under half to unresolved V genes, and the rest is unexplained. The sample table shows 100,000 or so clones, and less than 90% are seen once. About 6% of the sample comes from the top ten. The sample was PBMCs. Every receptor here comes from a man aged 18 to 30 in good health and CMV-seropositive.

The V call is TRBV9, the J call TRBJ2-5; maybe TRBD2 (6 bases). V was trimmed by 4 bases and J by 1 base, leaving 14 bases between them. The CDR3 covers 15 residues. From germline, CDR1 is SGDLS and CDR2 YYNGEE. Here the CDR3 reads CASSPQGLPQETQYF. CDR3 nucleotide sequence: TGTGCCAGCAGCCCGCAGGGACTCCCCCAAGAGACCCAGTACTTC.

The chain combines TRBV28 with TRBJ2-3; D possibly corresponds to TRBD2 (6 bases). Germline V CDR1 and CDR2: MDHEN, SYDVKM. The length of the CDR3 is 13 residues. V shed 3 bases and J shed 5 bases, with 9 bases lying between them. Here the CDR3 DNA reads TGTGCCAGCAGTTTTGGAGGGGAAGATACGCAGTATTTT. Translated, it gives CASSFGGEDTQYF.

Only a few counts were recorded for this clone. The chain has TRBV6-4 and TRBJ2-3, with TRBD2 matching over 7 bases. The CDR3 runs 13 residues. The germline V gene encodes CDR1 MRHNA and CDR2 SNTAGT. V shed 3 bases, J shed 5 bases, and the junction held 2 bases outside the gene matches. The CDR3 nucleotides read TGTGCCAGCAGTGATCAGCGGGGAGATACGCAGTATTTT. Residues: CASSDQRGDTQYF.

This chain uses TRBV21-1 with TRBJ2-3; TRBD1, the table's D call, was not compared with the DNA. TRBV21-1 is a pseudogene. The CDR3 sequence is 21 residues long. CDR3 region: CASSKHTYGIYRQGGTDTQYF. CDR3 sequence (DNA): TGTGCCAGCAGCAAACATACCTATGGGATATATCGACAGGGAGGCACAGATACGCAGTATTTT.

Only one count was recorded for this clone. The rearrangement uses TRBV9 and TRBJ2-6; D is unclear. V was pared by 6 bases and J by 4 bases, with 8 bases between. Per the germline V gene, CDR1 is SGDLS and CDR2 is YYNGEE. The CDR3 sequence is 13 residues long. Here the CDR3 reads CASTIGGANVLTF. DNA for the CDR3: TGTGCCAGCACTATCGGGGGGGCCAACGTCCTGACTTTC.

The chain joins TRBV28 to TRBJ2-3; possibly TRBD2 for D (6 bases). Germline V lookup: CDR1 MDHEN, CDR2 SYDVKM. The CDR3 consists of 15 residues. V gave up 2 bases and J gave up 2 bases, with 11 bases separating them. The CDR3 coding sequence is TGTGCCAGCAGTTTAATAGCGGAAAACACAGATACGCAGTATTTT. Encoded protein: CASSLIAENTDTQYF.

The chain joins TRBV7-9 to TRBJ1-4; D unclear. V was clipped by 5 bases and J by 8 bases, with 24 bases between them. The CDR3 is made up of 17 amino acids. Germline V gene lookup returns CDR1 SEHNR and CDR2 FQNEAQ (reference sequence). For the CDR3, the DNA is TGTGCCAGCAGCCCACCAGCTCGGAGTGGCTCCGGGGAAAAACTGTTTTTT. Translated: CASSPPARSGSGEKLFF.

The V call is TRBV11-2, the J call TRBJ1-1; no firm D call. CDR1 is SGHAT, CDR2 FQNNGV, per germline. This CDR3 has 16 residues. Trimming removed 0 bases at V and 3 bases at J, with 14 bases between. The CDR3 here is CASSLDIGYMDTEAFF. The CDR3, as DNA: TGTGCCAGCAGCTTAGATATCGGGTATATGGACACTGAAGCTTTCTTT.

V usage is TRBV7-3 and J usage is TRBJ2-1; D possibly corresponds to TRBD1 (6 bases). Germline CDR1 and CDR2: SGHTA and FQGTGA. With 0 bases removed from V and 7 bases from J, the gap between germline ends came to 13 bases. This CDR3 contains 15 residues. In DNA, the CDR3 is TGTGCCAGCAGCTTAACCGCAGGGGCGACGAATGAGCAGTTCTTC. Translated, it gives CASSLTAGATNEQFF.

The table lists this clone with a count of one. V gene TRBV19 combines with J gene TRBJ2-6; no firm D call. This CDR3 spans 16 amino acids. Trimming pared 3 bases from V and 4 bases from J, leaving 13 bases between. Germline values: CDR1 LNHDA, CDR2 SQIVND (reference sequence). As DNA, the CDR3 is TGTGCCAGTAGTATGAGACACGCTCTGGGGGCCAACGTCCTGACTTTC. Its translation: CASSMRHALGANVLTF.

V gene TRBV28 combines with J gene TRBJ2-5; possible D gene TRBD1, 5 bases. Trimming pared 3 bases from V and 0 bases from J, leaving 26 bases between. The length of the CDR3 is 20 residues. Germline CDR1 and CDR2: MDHEN and SYDVKM. CDR3 sequence (DNA): TGTGCCAGCAGTTTTATTCGAGGCGCCCCAGGGTCCCTGTACCAAGAGACCCAGTACTTC. This codes for CASSFIRGAPGSLYQETQYF. Complete variable domain (other parts from reference TRBV28 and TRBJ2-5): DVKVTQSSRYLVKRTGEKVFLECVQDMDHENMFWYRQDPGLGLRLIYFSYDVKMKEKGDIPEGYSVSREKKERFSLILESASTNQTSMYLCASSFIRGAPGSLYQETQYFGPGTRLLVL.

The gene calls are TRBV4-3 and TRBJ1-1; TRBD1 aligns across 8 bases. This CDR3 is 16 amino acids long. CDR1 LGHNA and CDR2 YSLEER come from the germline V gene. V lost 0 bases to trimming and J lost 7 bases; unmatched junction nucleotides: 10. The CDR3 loop is CASSQELRQGLLEAFF. CDR3 DNA: TGCGCCAGCAGCCAAGAGTTAAGACAGGGGCTTCTTGAAGCTTTCTTT.

This chain uses TRBV7-7 with TRBJ1-1; D is unresolved. Trimming removed 5 bases from V and 0 bases from J, with 7 bases in between. Germline CDR1 SSHAT, CDR2 FNYEAQ (reference sequence). This CDR3 spans 13 amino acids. CDR3 DNA sequence: TGTGCCAGCAGCCTAGGTATGAACACTGAAGCTTTCTTT. It codes for CASSLGMNTEAFF.

V is TRBV7-8 and J is TRBJ2-3; 7 nucleotides line up with TRBD1. Germline values: CDR1 SGHVS, CDR2 FQNEAQ. This CDR3 spans 17 amino acids. Trimming took 3 bases from V and 1 from J; bases not matched to a gene: 10. CDR3 nucleotides: TGTGCCAGCAGCTTCAGCCCAGGGGGTATGGGCACAGATACGCAGTATTTT. Amino acid sequence: CASSFSPGGMGTDTQYF.

This clone appeared once. CDR3 nucleotide sequence: TGCGCCAGCAGCCAAGAGTACAGTAACACTGAAGCTTTCTTT. It specifies CASSQEYSNTEAFF. The chain joins TRBV4-3 to TRBJ1-1; D not certain. This CDR3 region has 14 residues. V was trimmed by 0 bases and J by 2 bases, leaving 7 bases between them. CDR1 and CDR2 (germline): LGHNA, YSLEER.

The chain is built from TRBV5-1 and TRBJ2-5; 9 bases are a match to TRBD1. The CDR3 length is 14 residues. CDR1 is SGHRS and CDR2 is YFSETQ in the germline V gene. V gave up 4 bases and J gave up 5 bases; unmatched junction bases: 6. Written as DNA, the CDR3 is TGCGCCAGCAGCAAAGGACAGGGGACGGAGACCCAGTACTTC. Its protein is CASSKGQGTETQYF. The variable domain in full, with the rest retrieved from reference TRBV5-1 and TRBJ2-5, is KAGVTQTPRYLIKTRGQQVTLSCSPISGHRSVSWYQQTPGQGLQFLFEYFSETQRNKGNFPGRFSGRQFSNSRSEMNVSTLELGDSALYLCASSKGQGTETQYFGPGTRLLVL.

The V gene is TRBV4-2, the J gene TRBJ1-5; D perhaps matches TRBD1 (5 bases). The CDR3 is 18 amino acids. CDR1 is LGHNA and CDR2 is YNFKEQ in the germline V gene. V lost 2 bases, J lost 1 base, and 18 bases lay in between. The CDR3 DNA follows: TGTGCCAGCAGCCAAAGTAGTTTCGGGGGATGGAGCAATCAGCCCCAGCATTTT. Translated: CASSQSSFGGWSNQPQHF.

V is TRBV6-1 and J is TRBJ1-3; D unresolved. The CDR3 sequence is 15 residues long. Trimming removed 5 bases at V and 0 bases at J, with 11 bases between. Looked up from germline, CDR1 is MNHNS and CDR2 is SASEGT. CDR3 DNA sequence: TGTGCCAGCAGTAGGAGGCTGAGCTCTGGAAACACCATATATTTT. Translation: CASSRRLSSGNTIYF.

This sequence joins TRBV6-1 and TRBJ1-6; perhaps TRBD1 as D (5 bases). CDR1 is MNHNS and CDR2 is SASEGT in the germline V gene. V was pared by 2 bases and J by 0 bases, with 14 bases between. The CDR3 contains 18 residues. CDR3 DNA sequence: TGTGCCAGCAGTGAATTTGAAGCAGGGCTCTCCTATAATTCACCCCTCCACTTT. This codes for CASSEFEAGLSYNSPLHF.

The rearrangement joins TRBV4-3 to TRBJ2-1; 7 nucleotides agree with TRBD2. CDR1 and CDR2 from the germline V gene are LGHNA and YSLEER. The CDR3 spans 17 residues. J was trimmed by 4 bases and V by 1 base; bases with no gene match: 10. The CDR3 DNA sequence: TGCGCCAGCAGCCAAGTTTTCCCTAGCGGTAATTACAATGAGCAGTTCTTC. Its protein product is CASSQVFPSGNYNEQFF.

The chain links TRBV25-1 to TRBJ2-5, with TRBD2 as a possible D gene (5 bases). This CDR3 comprises 13 residues. Germline CDR1 is MGHDK and CDR2 is SYGVNS. V was trimmed by 4 bases and J by 2 bases, leaving 8 bases between them. The CDR3 loop reads CASSGTGQETQYF. Written as DNA, the CDR3 is TGTGCCAGCAGTGGGACTGGACAAGAGACCCAGTACTTC.

The chain carries TRBV10-3 and TRBJ2-1, with unresolved D. Germline CDR1 is ENHRY and CDR2 is SYGVKD. CDR3 length equals 12 residues. Trimming removed 2 bases at V and 13 bases at J, with 12 bases between. Here the CDR3 DNA reads TGTGCCATCAGTGAGGAGCTCGTAGAACAGTTCTTC. Its translation: CAISEELVEQFF.